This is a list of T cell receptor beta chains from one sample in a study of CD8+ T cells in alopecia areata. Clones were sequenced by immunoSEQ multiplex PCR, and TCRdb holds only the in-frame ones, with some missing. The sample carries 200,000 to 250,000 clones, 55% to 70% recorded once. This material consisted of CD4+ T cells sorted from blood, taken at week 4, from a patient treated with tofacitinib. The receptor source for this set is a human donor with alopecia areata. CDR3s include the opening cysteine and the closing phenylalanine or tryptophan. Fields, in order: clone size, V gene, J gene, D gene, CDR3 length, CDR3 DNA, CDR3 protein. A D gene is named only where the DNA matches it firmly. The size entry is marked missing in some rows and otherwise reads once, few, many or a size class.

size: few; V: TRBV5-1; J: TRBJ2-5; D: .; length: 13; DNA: TGCGCCAGCAGCGAAGGATCCTCTAGCATCCAGTACTTC; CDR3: CASSEGSSSIQYF
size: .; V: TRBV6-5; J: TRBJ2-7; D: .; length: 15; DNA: TGTGCCAGCAGATTTTCCCCGGGGTCCTCCTACGAGCAGTACTTC; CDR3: CASRFSPGSSYEQYF
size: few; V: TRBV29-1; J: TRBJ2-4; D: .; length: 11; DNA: TGCAGCGTTGAAGAGGGGAGACAGGTCTCCTTC; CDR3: CSVEEGRQVSF
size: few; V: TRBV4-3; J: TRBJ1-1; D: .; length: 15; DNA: TGCGCCAGCAGCCAAGGACGAACCATGAACACTGAAGCTTTCTTT; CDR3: CASSQGRTMNTEAFF
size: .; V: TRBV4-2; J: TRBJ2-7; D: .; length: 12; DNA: TGTGCCAGCAGCTCGGCGGGATCCGAGCAGTACTTC; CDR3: CASSSAGSEQYF
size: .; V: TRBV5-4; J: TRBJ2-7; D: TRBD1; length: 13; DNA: TGTGCCAGCAGCATCGACAGGGTAGGCGAGCAGTACTTC; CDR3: CASSIDRVGEQYF
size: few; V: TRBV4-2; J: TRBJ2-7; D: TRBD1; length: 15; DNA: TGTGCCAGCAGCCTAGGGACAGGGGGCTCCTACGAGCAGTACTTC; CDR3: CASSLGTGGSYEQYF
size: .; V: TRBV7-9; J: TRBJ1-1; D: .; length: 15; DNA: TGTGCCAGCAGCCTGGCCACAGCATCGAACACTGAAGCTTTCTTT; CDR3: CASSLATASNTEAFF
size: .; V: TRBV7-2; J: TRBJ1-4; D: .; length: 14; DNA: TGTGCCAGCAGCTTAGATCAAGGGGTTGAAAAACTGTTTTTT; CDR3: CASSLDQGVEKLFF
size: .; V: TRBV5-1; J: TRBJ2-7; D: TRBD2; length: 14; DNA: TGCGCCAGCAGCTGGGGTAGCGGGGGCTACGAGCAGTACTTC; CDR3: CASSWGSGGYEQYF
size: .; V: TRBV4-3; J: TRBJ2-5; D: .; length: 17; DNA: TGCGCCAGCAGCCAAGACGCGACTGGAGGGGGGCACGAGACCCAGTACTTC; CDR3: CASSQDATGGGHETQYF
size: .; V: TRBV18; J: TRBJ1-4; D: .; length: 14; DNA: TGTGCCAGCTCATACAGGGAAATCGGTGAAAAACTGTTTTTT; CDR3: CASSYREIGEKLFF
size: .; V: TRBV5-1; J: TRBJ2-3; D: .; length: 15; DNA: TGCGCCAGCAGCTTGGAAGGGGGGGCCGAAGATACGCAGTATTTT; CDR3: CASSLEGGAEDTQYF
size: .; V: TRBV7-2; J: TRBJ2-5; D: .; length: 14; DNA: TGTGCCAGCAGCCTTCGGACGGATTCGGAGACCCAGTACTTC; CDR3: CASSLRTDSETQYF
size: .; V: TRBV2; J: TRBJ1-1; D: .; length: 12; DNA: TGTGCCAGCAGTGACGTGAACACTGAAGCTTTCTTT; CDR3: CASSDVNTEAFF
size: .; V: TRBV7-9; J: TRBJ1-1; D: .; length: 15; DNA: TGTGCCAGCATCCCCCCCGGGGGGGCGAGGACTGAAGCTTTCTTT; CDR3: CASIPPGGARTEAFF
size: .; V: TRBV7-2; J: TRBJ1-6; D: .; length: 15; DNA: TGTGCCAGCAGCTTAGCCACATCGGGGGGTTCACCCCTCCACTTT; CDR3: CASSLATSGGSPLHF
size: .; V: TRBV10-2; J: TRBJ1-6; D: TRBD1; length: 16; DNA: TGCGCCAGCAGATCCGACAGGGGGCACAGGGATTCACCCCTCCACTTT; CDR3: CASRSDRGHRDSPLHF
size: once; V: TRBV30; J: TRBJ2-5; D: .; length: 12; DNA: TGTGCCTGGAGTCCGGGGAGTGAGACCCAGTACTTC; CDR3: CAWSPGSETQYF
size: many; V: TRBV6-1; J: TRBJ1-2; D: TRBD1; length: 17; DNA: TGTGCCAGCAGTGAAGCGCTTCGGACAGGGGGCGGTGGCGGCTACACCTTC; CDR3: CASSEALRTGGGGGYTF
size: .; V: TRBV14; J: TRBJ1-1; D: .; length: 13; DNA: TGTGCCAGCAGCCCTAAACGGAACACTGAAGCTTTCTTT; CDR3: CASSPKRNTEAFF
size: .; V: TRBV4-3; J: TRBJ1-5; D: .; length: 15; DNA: TGCGCCAGCAGCCATGGGGTCGTGGGCAATCAGCCCCAGCATTTT; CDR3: CASSHGVVGNQPQHF
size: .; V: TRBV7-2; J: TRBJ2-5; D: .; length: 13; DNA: TGTGCCAGCAGCTTAGGGAGGGGAGAGACCCAGTACTTC; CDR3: CASSLGRGETQYF
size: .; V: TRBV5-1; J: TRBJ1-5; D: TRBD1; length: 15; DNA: TGCGCCAGCAGCTTGGGACAGGGGAGCAATCAGCCCCAGCATTTT; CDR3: CASSLGQGSNQPQHF
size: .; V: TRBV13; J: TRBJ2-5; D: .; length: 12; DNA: TGTGCCAGCAGCTTACGGGGAGAGACCCAGTACTTC; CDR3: CASSLRGETQYF
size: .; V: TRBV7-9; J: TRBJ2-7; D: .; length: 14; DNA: TGTGCCAGCAGCTTAGCTTCGGGGTTAGACGAGCAGTACTTC; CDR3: CASSLASGLDEQYF
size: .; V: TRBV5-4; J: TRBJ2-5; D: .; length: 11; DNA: TGTGCCAGCAGCTCAAGGGAGACCCAGTACTTC; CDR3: CASSSRETQYF
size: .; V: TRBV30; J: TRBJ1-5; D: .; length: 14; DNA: TGTGCCTGGAGTAGGCGCATTAGCAATCAGCCCCAGCATTTT; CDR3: CAWSRRISNQPQHF
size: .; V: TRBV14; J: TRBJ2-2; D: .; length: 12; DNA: TGTGCCAGCAGCCGAGCTGACGGGGAGCTGTTTTTT; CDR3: CASSRADGELFF
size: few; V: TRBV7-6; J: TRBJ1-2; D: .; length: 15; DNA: TGTGCCAGCAGCTTAGTGGACAGTTTGTCAAGTGGCTACACCTTC; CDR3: CASSLVDSLSSGYTF
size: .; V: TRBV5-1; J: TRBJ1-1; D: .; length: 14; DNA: TGCGCCAGCACGTGGGGCGGTCGGAACACTGAAGCTTTCTTT; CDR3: CASTWGGRNTEAFF
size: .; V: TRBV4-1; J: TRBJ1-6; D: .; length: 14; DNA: TGCGCCAGCAGCCAACGGTCCGGGGATTCACCCCTCCACTTT; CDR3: CASSQRSGDSPLHF
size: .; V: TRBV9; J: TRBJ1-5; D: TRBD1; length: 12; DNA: TGTGCCAGCGGACAGGGGCTCGAGCCCCAGCATTTT; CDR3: CASGQGLEPQHF
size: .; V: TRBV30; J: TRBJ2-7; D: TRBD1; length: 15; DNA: TGTGCCTGGAGTCCCCAGACAGGGTTAACAGGCGAGCAGTACTTC; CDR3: CAWSPQTGLTGEQYF
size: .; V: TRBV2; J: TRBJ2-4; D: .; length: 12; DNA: TGTGCCAGCAGTGAGGATTGGAACATTCAGTACTTC; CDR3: CASSEDWNIQYF
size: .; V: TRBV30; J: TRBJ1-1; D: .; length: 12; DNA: TGTGCCTGGGGGGGGAGCAAGACTGAAGCTTTCTTT; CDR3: CAWGGSKTEAFF
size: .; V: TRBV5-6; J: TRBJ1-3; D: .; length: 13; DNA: TGTGCCAGCAGCCACCCCTTGGGAAACACCATATATTTT; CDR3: CASSHPLGNTIYF